This T cell receptor (beta chain) originates from a study of cytomegalovirus exposure and HLA in healthy donors. CDR1 is SGHVS and CDR2 is FQNEAQ in the germline V gene. The CDR3 contains 15 residues. Germline trimming cut 5 bases from V and 1 base from J; bases unmatched to any gene: 6. The study, taken as a whole, reports: In a later analysis, an Asian-associated ancestry cluster reportedly showed fewer N-insertions than the roughly 710-donor mean.

The PCR ran on 60 Vbeta and 13 Jbeta primers. Using immunoSEQ multiplex PCR, the repertoire was profiled, and TCRdb retains in-frame clones only, with some absent. This table holds roughly 150,000 clones, around two thirds found once. Of note for this clone: The antigen is unknown.

Source material: PBMCs. The chain combines TRBV7-8 with TRBJ1-2; 8 bases align to TRBD1. The origin of this receptor is a woman in her sixties or seventies in good health and CMV-seropositive. CDR3 in DNA: TGTGCCAGCAGCCTCTCGACAGGGGTTAACTATGGCTACACCTTC. Its translation: CASSLSTGVNYGYTF.